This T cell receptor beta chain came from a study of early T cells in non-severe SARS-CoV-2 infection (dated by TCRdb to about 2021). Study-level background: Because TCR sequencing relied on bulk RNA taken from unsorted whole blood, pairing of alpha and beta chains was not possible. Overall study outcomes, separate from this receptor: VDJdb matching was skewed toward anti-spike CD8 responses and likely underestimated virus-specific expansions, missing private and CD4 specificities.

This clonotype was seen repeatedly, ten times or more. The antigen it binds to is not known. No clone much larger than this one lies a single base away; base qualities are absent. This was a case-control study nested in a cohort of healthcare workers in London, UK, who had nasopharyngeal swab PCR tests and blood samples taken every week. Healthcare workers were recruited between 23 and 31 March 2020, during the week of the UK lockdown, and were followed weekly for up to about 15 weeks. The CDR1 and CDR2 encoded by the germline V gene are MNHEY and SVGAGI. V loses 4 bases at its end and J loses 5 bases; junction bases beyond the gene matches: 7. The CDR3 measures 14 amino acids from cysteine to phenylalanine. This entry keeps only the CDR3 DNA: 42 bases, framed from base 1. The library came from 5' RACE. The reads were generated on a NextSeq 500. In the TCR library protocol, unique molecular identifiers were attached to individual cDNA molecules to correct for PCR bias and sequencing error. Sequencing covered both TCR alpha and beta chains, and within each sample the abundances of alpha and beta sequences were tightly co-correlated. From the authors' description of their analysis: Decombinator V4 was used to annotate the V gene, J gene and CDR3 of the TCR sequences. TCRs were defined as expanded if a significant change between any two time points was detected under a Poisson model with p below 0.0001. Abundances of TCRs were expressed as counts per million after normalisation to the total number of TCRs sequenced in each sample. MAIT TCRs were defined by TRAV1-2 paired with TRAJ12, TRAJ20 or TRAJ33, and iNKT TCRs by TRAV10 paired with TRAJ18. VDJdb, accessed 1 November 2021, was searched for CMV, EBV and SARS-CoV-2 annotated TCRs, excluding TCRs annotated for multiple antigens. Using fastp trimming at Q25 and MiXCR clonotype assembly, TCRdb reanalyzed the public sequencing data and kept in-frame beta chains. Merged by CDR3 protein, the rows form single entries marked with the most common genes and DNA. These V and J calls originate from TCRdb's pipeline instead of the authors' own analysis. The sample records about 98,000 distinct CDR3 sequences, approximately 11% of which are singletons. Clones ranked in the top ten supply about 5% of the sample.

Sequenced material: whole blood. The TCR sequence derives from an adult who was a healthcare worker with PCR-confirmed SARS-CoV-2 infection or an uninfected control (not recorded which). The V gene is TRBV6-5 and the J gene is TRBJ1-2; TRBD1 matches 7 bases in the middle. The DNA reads TGTGCCAGCAGTTCCTCGACAGGGTCTTATGGCTACACCTTC. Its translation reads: CASSSSTGSYGYTF.